Below, 21 T cell receptor beta chains from the same sample are listed, as sequenced in a study of cytomegalovirus exposure and HLA in healthy donors. The primer mix had 60 Vbeta and 13 Jbeta primers. Generated by immunoSEQ multiplex PCR, the TCRdb table keeps only in-frame clones and is missing some. The table has 250,000 or so clones, nearly 95% seen once; the top ten hold roughly 1.5%. Material for sequencing was PBMCs. The receptors come from a girl aged 2-15 years in good health and CMV-seronegative.

This chain uses TRBV18 with TRBJ1-2, with 8 nucleotides matching TRBD1. Germline CDR1 and CDR2: KGHSH and LQKENI. The trim removed 2 bases at V and 6 bases at J, leaving 11 bases unmatched. CDR3 size: 16 residues. The CDR3 protein is CASSPTVGTGGNGYTF. The DNA of the CDR3 is TGTGCCAGCTCACCAACAGTAGGAACAGGGGGGAATGGCTACACCTTC.

The chain employs TRBV7-9 and TRBJ2-2, with TRBD1 as a possible D gene (7 bases). V was shortened by 6 bases and J by 1 base, with 18 bases between the two germline ends. Germline loops: CDR1 SEHNR, CDR2 FQNEAQ (reference sequence). CDR3 length: 17 amino acids. Written as DNA, the CDR3 is TGTGCCAGCAGTTCATACAGGGGAGGTTGGAACACCGGGGAGCTGTTTTTT. It yields the protein CASSSYRGGWNTGELFF.

The chain employs TRBV6-1 and TRBJ1-5; D is uncertain. Deletions cut 5 bases from V and 0 bases from J, with 11 bases between. The length of the CDR3 is 15 residues. Germline CDR1 MNHNS, CDR2 SASEGT. CDR3 in amino acids: CASSPNLYSNQPQHF. The DNA of the CDR3 is TGTGCCAGCAGTCCCAACCTCTATAGCAATCAGCCCCAGCATTTT.

The genes are TRBV6-1 and TRBJ1-5, with a possible D match to TRBD1 (6 bases). Germline V lookup: CDR1 MNHNS, CDR2 SASEGT. The CDR3 extends over 14 amino acids. The V end was cut by 6 bases, the J end by 8 bases, with 17 bases between. CDR3 bases: TGTGCCAGCAGGGGGGCAGGGGCGATTAAGCCCCAGCATTTT. Translation: CASRGAGAIKPQHF.

V and J are TRBV18 and TRBJ2-7; D uncertain. Trimming shortened V by 0 bases and J by 2 bases, and 8 bases separated the two germline ends. Germline V gene data show CDR1 as KGHSH and CDR2 as LQKENI. This CDR3 comprises 14 residues. DNA for the CDR3: TGTGCCAGCTCACCACCGAACAGCCCCTACGAGCAGTACTTC. Its translation is CASSPPNSPYEQYF. The variable domain in full, completed from reference TRBV18 and TRBJ2-7, reads NAGVMQNPRHLVRRRGQEARLRCSPMKGHSHVYWYRQLPEEGLKFMVYLQKENIIDESGMPKERFSAEFPKEGPSILRIQQVVRGDSAAYFCASSPPNSPYEQYFGPGTRLTVT.

The rearrangement uses TRBV7-9 and TRBJ2-3, with TRBD2 identical over 11 bases. The CDR3 spans 14 residues. Germline V gene data show CDR1 as SEHNR and CDR2 as FQNEAQ (reference sequence). The V segment lost 5 bases and the J segment 10 bases; nucleotides outside the gene matches: 8. The CDR3 is CASSVLLLAGAQYF. The DNA of the CDR3 is TGTGCCAGCAGCGTATTGCTACTAGCGGGGGCGCAGTATTTT.

This clone was detected a few times. V is TRBV5-1 and J is TRBJ1-1; D not certain. V dropped 4 bases and J dropped 1 base, with 14 bases sitting between them. From germline, CDR1 is SGHRS and CDR2 YFSETQ. The CDR3 length is 15 residues. In DNA form, the CDR3 reads TGCGCCAGCAGCGTGACCCGGGAGCAGAACACTGAAGCTTTCTTT. It is translated as CASSVTREQNTEAFF.

This chain connects TRBV18 to TRBJ1-2; 7 bases agree with TRBD1. The CDR3 is 13 residues long. Germline trimming cut 6 bases from V and 4 bases from J; bases unmatched to any gene: 5. In germline, CDR1 is KGHSH, CDR2 LQKENI. The CDR3 DNA sequence: TGTGCCAGCTCCACCGACAGGGCCTATGGCTACACCTTC. Protein product: CASSTDRAYGYTF.

V gene TRBV10-3 combines with J gene TRBJ2-7; 8 nucleotides agree with TRBD2. Germline V lookup: CDR1 ENHRY, CDR2 SYGVKD. The CDR3 extends over 14 amino acids. The junction had 6 bases not matched to a gene; V was cut back by 2 bases and J by 6 bases. The CDR3 sequence: CAISEKAGGFEQYF. Here the CDR3 DNA reads TGTGCCATCAGTGAGAAGGCGGGAGGTTTCGAGCAGTACTTC.

This clone was recorded a few times. The chain employs TRBV4-2 and TRBJ2-5; 14 bases line up with TRBD2. V lost 1 base, J lost 0 bases, and 7 bases stayed unmatched. The CDR3 spans 19 residues. CDR1 LGHNA and CDR2 YNFKEQ come from the germline V gene. This CDR3 is CASSQGSGLAGAYQETQYF. The DNA of the CDR3 is TGTGCCAGCAGCCAAGGGTCGGGACTAGCGGGGGCCTACCAAGAGACCCAGTACTTC.

The chain uses TRBV9 and TRBJ2-3; 7 bases line up with TRBD2. The germline CDR1 and CDR2 sequences are SGDLS and YYNGEE. V lost 0 bases, J lost 3 bases, and 7 bases stayed unmatched. There are 16 residues in the CDR3. The CDR3: CASSVGGREKTDTQYF. DNA for the CDR3: TGTGCCAGCAGCGTAGGTGGGCGGGAGAAGACAGATACGCAGTATTTT.

The genes are TRBV30 and TRBJ2-1, with a weak D call TRBD2 (6 bases). The CDR3 is 16 residues long. Germline-derived CDR1 and CDR2 are GTSNPN and SVGIG (reference sequence). V was pared by 2 bases and J by 2 bases, with 16 bases between. CDR3 sequence (DNA): TGTGCCTGGAGTCCACCGACTAGTCTAACCTACAATGAGCAGTTCTTC. This gives the protein CAWSPPTSLTYNEQFF.

This clone was counted a few times. The chain has TRBV6-5 and TRBJ1-6; the D gene is possibly TRBD1 (5 bases). The CDR3 has 12 amino acids. The V end was cut by 2 bases, the J end by 16 bases, with 12 bases between. CDR1 and CDR2 (germline): MNHEY, SVGAGI. The CDR3 DNA follows: TGTGCCAGCAGTTACAGCGGGGGACCGCTCCACTTT. Amino acid sequence: CASSYSGGPLHF.

V usage is TRBV2 and J usage is TRBJ2-5; 10 bases agree with TRBD2. The CDR3 covers 14 residues. CDR1 and CDR2 from the germline V gene are SNHLY and FYNNEI. V was pared by 6 bases and J by 5 bases, with 6 bases of the junction left unmatched. CDR3 coding DNA: TGTGCCAGCAGCAAGCGGGAGGGTGGGGAGACCCAGTACTTC. Its translation is CASSKREGGETQYF.

V gene TRBV5-1 combines with J gene TRBJ2-7, with 7 positions matching TRBD2. CDR3 length: 13 amino acids. Per the germline V gene, CDR1 is SGHRS and CDR2 is YFSETQ. The ends lost 7 bases at V and 1 base at J; junction bases unmatched: 5. The CDR3 loop reads CASSGGGSYEQYF. The CDR3 DNA follows: TGCGCCAGCTCGGGCGGGGGTTCCTACGAGCAGTACTTC.

J is TRBJ1-5 and V is TRBV6-4; D possibly corresponds to TRBD1 (6 bases). CDR1 and CDR2 from the germline V gene are MRHNA and SNTAGT. This CDR3 is 14 amino acids long. The V and J ends lost 2 bases and 7 bases respectively, with 12 bases between them. CDR3 nucleotides: TGTGCCAGCAGTGACGGTCCAGGGGCGCAGCCCCAGCATTTT. This codes for CASSDGPGAQPQHF.

V and J are TRBV11-2 and TRBJ2-1; TRBD2 might be the D (6 bases). CDR1 is SGHAT and CDR2 is FQNNGV in the germline V gene. V was cut by 0 bases and J by 12 bases, with 9 bases left in between. This CDR3 is 12 amino acids long. The CDR3 spells CASSLDGDWQFF. In nucleotides, the CDR3 is TGTGCCAGCAGCTTAGATGGGGACTGGCAGTTCTTC.

The chain carries TRBV5-6 and TRBJ2-7; D is perhaps TRBD1 (6 bases). The CDR3 totals 14 residues. Germline CDR1 SGHDT, CDR2 YYEEEE. The V gene lost 0 bases and the J gene lost 0 bases, with 7 bases spanning the gap. Written as DNA, the CDR3 is TGTGCCAGCAGCTTGGTGGGGGCCTCCTACGAGCAGTACTTC. Translation gives CASSLVGASYEQYF.

Only a few counts were recorded for this clone. The chain combines TRBV5-4 with TRBJ1-1, with 8 bases identical to TRBD1. The ends lost 2 bases at V and 1 base at J; junction bases unmatched: 4. CDR3 length: 15 residues. Germline V gene lookup returns CDR1 SGHNT and CDR2 YYREEE (reference sequence). The CDR3 coding sequence is TGTGCCAGCAGCTTCACGGGGACAGGGAACACTGAAGCTTTCTTT. Encoded protein: CASSFTGTGNTEAFF.

The chain recombines TRBV9 with TRBJ2-2; 14 nucleotides match TRBD2. The CDR3 is 16 amino acids. V lost 4 bases and J lost 4; bases outside the gene matches: 3. CDR1 is SGDLS and CDR2 is YYNGEE in the germline V gene. The CDR3 here is CASSMTSGGATGELFF. Written as DNA, the CDR3 is TGTGCCAGCAGCATGACTAGCGGGGGGGCCACCGGGGAGCTGTTTTTT. Variable domain in full (rest from reference TRBV9 and TRBJ2-2): DSGVTQTPKHLITATGQRVTLRCSPRSGDLSVYWYQQSLDQGLQFLIQYYNGEERAKGNILERFSAQQFPDLHSELNLSSLELGDSALYFCASSMTSGGATGELFFGEGSRLTVL.

V gene TRBV14 combines with J gene TRBJ1-2; 12 nucleotides line up with TRBD1. V gave up 3 bases and J gave up 3 bases; unmatched junction bases: 11. The V gene's germline CDR1 is SGHDN and CDR2 FVKESK. This CDR3 has 18 amino acids. CDR3 in DNA: TGTGCCAGCAGCCAGCCAAGGGACAGGGGGCGCCGGGACTATGGCTACACCTTC. Translation gives CASSQPRDRGRRDYGYTF. Looking up the rest from reference TRBV14 and TRBJ1-2 gives the full variable domain: EAGVTQFPSHSVIEKGQTVTLRCDPISGHDNLYWYRRVMGKEIKFLLHFVKESKQDESGMPNNRFLAERTGGTYSTLKVQPAELEDSGVYFCASSQPRDRGRRDYGYTFGSGTRLTVV.